This record covers a single T cell receptor (beta chain). Its antigen remains unidentified. 5'RACE template switching built TCR beta cDNA with unique molecular identifiers. Reprocessing the 5' RACE reads, TCRdb reports a single entry for every CDR3 protein and omits DNA. Its clone listing holds some 600,000 distinct CDR3 sequences. This specimen belongs to a study of T cells expressing NK-cell markers. Across the whole study: All TCR beta repertoires analysed originated from sorted CD3+CD56+NKG2C+, CD3+CD56+NKG2C- and CD3+CD56-NKG2C+ T cells.

General observations from the study: Similarly, these clonotypes led the CD3+CD56-NKG2C+ fraction as well in several donors.

The TCR was taken from a man between 18 and 29 years old in good health. The source material was blood T cells: a sorted CD56 or NKG2C T cell subset, CD4+ or CD8+ T cells, or bulk PBMC T cells (not recorded which).

The CDR3 here is CSATRESRNEQFF. The chain uses TRBV20-1 and TRBJ2-1; no DNA is available, so the TRBD2 call from TCRdb remains unchecked. The germline gives CDR1 DFQATT, CDR2 SNEGSKA (reference sequence). This CDR3 is 13 amino acids long.